One sample yielded the 2 T cell receptor beta chains listed below, sequenced in a study of cytomegalovirus exposure and HLA in healthy donors. The PCR ran on 60 Vbeta and 13 Jbeta primers. Produced via immunoSEQ multiplex PCR; TCRdb's table is partial and in-frame only. The table lists around 130,000 clones, roughly three fifths of them singletons, with roughly 8.6% in the top ten. Sequencing used PBMCs. Receptors originate from a woman aged 40 to 55 in good health and CMV-seropositive.

The chain links TRBV4-2 to TRBJ1-1; 7 nucleotides align to TRBD1. Trimming cost V 3 bases and J 8 bases; bases outside gene matches: 3. CDR3 length: 12 amino acids. Germline V lookup: CDR1 LGHNA, CDR2 YNFKEQ. CDR3 in amino acids: CASSHRQGEAFF. CDR3 DNA: TGTGCCAGCAGCCATAGACAGGGAGAAGCTTTCTTT.

The V gene is TRBV11-2, the J gene TRBJ2-1, with TRBD1 as a possible D gene (6 bases). Germline-derived CDR1 and CDR2 are SGHAT and FQNNGV. Trimming cost V 5 bases and J 5 bases, with 13 bases left between them. The CDR3 consists of 14 residues. DNA of the CDR3: TGTGCCAGCAGCCCTGGTCAGGGGAACAATGAGCAGTTCTTC. It yields the protein CASSPGQGNNEQFF.